The clone carrying this T cell receptor (beta chain) was seen ten or more times. Its specificity is unknown. Incorporated into the TCR beta cDNA libraries were unique molecular identifiers, which served to reduce PCR and sequencing biases. The authors obtained some 500,000 cDNA molecules from roughly 1 to 10 million T cells. One entry per CDR3 protein, called by TCRdb with MiXCR from the PCR reads. The profile shows roughly 200,000 distinct CDR3 sequences, roughly 28% of them singletons. The data originate from a study of post-analysis software for immune sequencing data. Study details: The disease courses spanned relapsing-remitting, secondary progressive and progressive-relapsing forms of multiple sclerosis. Overall study results and limits: Strong co-clustering by F measure was evident for samples that had been prepared in the same batch. Compared with controls, patients had more of roughly 5 TRBV segments, including TRBV5-6, TRBV5-1 and TRBV20-1. In multiple sclerosis, normalized Chao1 diversity was significantly below that of controls.

Germline V gene data show CDR1 as MNHNY and CDR2 as SVGAGI (reference sequence). The length of the CDR3 is 16 residues. Trimming removed 8 bases from V and 5 bases from J, with 22 bases in between. Sequencing input: blood. The TCR sequence derives from a girl aged 2 to 17 with multiple sclerosis. The chain recombines TRBV6-6 with TRBJ1-5, with a weak D call TRBD1 (5 bases). The CDR3 sequence is CASRLQGNRVHQPQHF. The CDR3 DNA is TGTGCCAGCCGTCTCCAGGGCAATCGGGTCCATCAGCCCCAGCATTTT.